This entry lists 22 T cell receptor beta chains sequenced from one sample in a study of blood T cell repertoires in COVID-19. Repertoires were generated with immunoSEQ multiplex PCR, while TCRdb's copy carries only in-frame clones and drops some. Of roughly 130,000 clones listed, over 80% are singletons. The sample consisted of PBMCs or T cells enriched from blood (not recorded which). Source of these receptors: a woman aged 25 to 45 who had recovered from COVID-19.

The chain has TRBV4-2 and TRBJ2-5; a weak D match, TRBD1 (5 bases). The CDR3 loop spans 17 amino acids. V was cut by 0 bases and J by 0 bases, with 14 bases left in between. Per germline, CDR1 LGHNA and CDR2 YNFKEQ. The CDR3 reads CASSQDSKTAYQETQYF. The DNA of the CDR3 is TGTGCCAGCAGCCAAGATTCGAAGACAGCGTACCAAGAGACCCAGTACTTC.

The chain combines TRBV9 with TRBJ2-5; D perhaps matches TRBD2 (7 bases). Trimming removed 3 bases from V and 1 base from J, with 16 bases in between. The CDR3 totals 16 residues. Germline V lookup: CDR1 SGDLS, CDR2 YYNGEE. CDR3 region: CASSAIPGGPQETQYF. As DNA, the CDR3 is TGTGCCAGCAGCGCCATTCCGGGGGGCCCCCAAGAGACCCAGTACTTC.

The chain couples TRBV5-1 to TRBJ2-7; 13 positions match TRBD2. CDR1 is SGHRS, CDR2 YFSETQ, per germline. The junction had 11 bases not matched to a gene; V was cut back by 3 bases and J by 2 bases. The CDR3 is 18 residues long. The CDR3 sequence is CASSSQRTSGSSAYEQYF. The CDR3 DNA is TGCGCCAGCAGCTCCCAGCGGACTAGCGGGAGCAGCGCCTACGAGCAGTACTTC.

To note about this clone: Other DNA sequences in the same sample also yield this CDR3. The chain carries TRBV6-6 and TRBJ2-7; the D gene is possibly TRBD1 (6 bases). The germline gives CDR1 MNHNY, CDR2 SVGAGI (reference sequence). V shed 0 bases and J shed 5 bases, with 14 bases lying between them. This CDR3 has 15 residues. CDR3 bases: TGTGCCAGCAGTTACTCCAGGGGAACTCCCCACGAGCAGTACTTC. Encoded protein: CASSYSRGTPHEQYF.

J is TRBJ1-1 and V is TRBV9, with D tentatively TRBD1 (6 bases). Germline lookup yields CDR1 SGDLS and CDR2 YYNGEE. This CDR3 contains 15 residues. V shed 3 bases and J shed 2 bases, with 14 bases lying between them. CDR3 region: CASSAPGQINTEAFF. In nucleotides, the CDR3 is TGTGCCAGCAGCGCCCCGGGACAAATAAACACTGAAGCTTTCTTT. The full variable domain, rest sourced from reference TRBV9 and TRBJ1-1, is DSGVTQTPKHLITATGQRVTLRCSPRSGDLSVYWYQQSLDQGLQFLIQYYNGEERAKGNILERFSAQQFPDLHSELNLSSLELGDSALYFCASSAPGQINTEAFFGQGTRLTVV.

The rearrangement uses TRBV9 and TRBJ1-2, with 10 bases identical to TRBD1. Trimming cost V 5 bases and J 2 bases; bases outside gene matches: 6. Germline assignment: CDR1 SGDLS and CDR2 YYNGEE. This CDR3 has 15 residues. CDR3 sequence (DNA): TGTGCCAGCAGAAAGACAGGGGGCAGGAACTATGGCTACACCTTC. Its protein product is CASRKTGGRNYGYTF.

The CDR3 region has the DNA TGTGCCAGCAGCTTAGGGTTGGGACAGGGCGGCTGGAAGCAGTACTTC. Its translation is CASSLGLGQGGWKQYF. V is TRBV11-2 and J is TRBJ2-7; TRBD1 aligns across 9 bases. V lost 1 base, J lost 8 bases, and 12 bases stayed unmatched. This CDR3 spans 16 amino acids. Looked up from germline, CDR1 is SGHAT and CDR2 is FQNNGV. Drawing the rest from reference TRBV11-2 and TRBJ2-7, the complete variable domain is EAGVAQSPRYKIIEKRQSVAFWCNPISGHATLYWYQQILGQGPKLLIQFQNNGVVDDSQLPKDRFSAERLKGVDSTLKIQPAKLEDSAVYLCASSLGLGQGGWKQYFGPGTRLTVT.

The V call is TRBV18, the J call TRBJ2-3, with 8 bases identical to TRBD2. Germline V gene data show CDR1 as KGHSH and CDR2 as LQKENI. The CDR3 is 16 amino acids. With 1 base clipped from V and 1 base from J, the junction kept 4 bases outside the gene matches. CDR3 residues: CASSPRLAGRTDTQYF. DNA for the CDR3: TGTGCCAGCTCACCACGGCTAGCGGGCCGCACAGATACGCAGTATTTT. The whole variable domain, remainder taken from reference TRBV18 and TRBJ2-3, is NAGVMQNPRHLVRRRGQEARLRCSPMKGHSHVYWYRQLPEEGLKFMVYLQKENIIDESGMPKERFSAEFPKEGPSILRIQQVVRGDSAAYFCASSPRLAGRTDTQYFGPGTRLTVL.

The DNA of the CDR3 is TGTGCCAGCAGCGTCGGACTAGCGGAGTACCAAGAGACCCAGTACTTC. This sequence encodes CASSVGLAEYQETQYF. The chain uses TRBV2 and TRBJ2-5; 10 bases are a match to TRBD2. The germline V gene has CDR1 SNHLY and CDR2 FYNNEI. The CDR3 contains 16 residues. V dropped 6 bases and J dropped 0; count of bases not matched to a gene: 7.

The chain has TRBV7-9 and TRBJ1-2; D is unclear. This CDR3 region has 15 residues. Germline CDR1 reads SEHNR; CDR2 reads FQNEAQ (reference sequence). V was shortened by 1 base and J by 0 bases, with 9 bases between the two germline ends. The DNA for the CDR3 is TGTGCCAGCAGCTTAGAGGCCCAGGCTAACTATGGCTACACCTTC. Protein product: CASSLEAQANYGYTF.

The V and J genes are TRBV5-4 and TRBJ2-7, with D possibly being TRBD2 (6 bases). Trimming removed 1 base from V and 1 base from J, with 12 bases in between. Germline loops: CDR1 SGHNT, CDR2 YYREEE (reference sequence). This CDR3 region has 15 residues. The CDR3 spells CASSLLSGPSYEQYF. The CDR3 bases are TGTGCCAGCAGCTTGCTTAGCGGTCCGTCCTACGAGCAGTACTTC.

The chain links TRBV7-9 to TRBJ2-3; possibly TRBD2 for D (6 bases). The CDR3 covers 15 residues. The V end lost 5 bases, the J end lost 2 bases, and 14 bases lay between the germline ends. Germline V lookup: CDR1 SEHNR, CDR2 FQNEAQ (reference sequence). CDR3 amino acids: CASSAPAGSTDTQYF. The DNA of the CDR3 is TGTGCCAGCAGCGCGCCCGCGGGGTCCACAGATACGCAGTATTTT.

This chain connects TRBV6-5 to TRBJ2-7; D unclear. The germline V gene has CDR1 MNHEY and CDR2 SVGAGI. The V and J ends lost 6 bases and 0 bases respectively, with 12 bases between them. The CDR3 has 14 amino acids. CDR3 in amino acids: CASRPRFSSYEQYF. The CDR3 DNA reads as TGTGCCAGCAGACCCCGGTTTAGCTCCTACGAGCAGTACTTC.

The V gene is TRBV7-2, the J gene TRBJ2-4; 8 bases map to TRBD1. The CDR3 loop spans 15 amino acids. In germline, CDR1 is SGHTA, CDR2 FQGNSA. Germline trimming cut 7 bases from V and 4 bases from J; bases unmatched to any gene: 9. CDR3 in amino acids: CASNLQGGVKNIQYF. The CDR3 coding sequence is TGTGCCAGCAACCTACAGGGGGGCGTTAAAAACATTCAGTACTTC.

This chain uses TRBV7-3 with TRBJ1-4, with D possibly being TRBD1 (5 bases). Germline V lookup: CDR1 SGHTA, CDR2 FQGTGA. CDR3 length: 12 residues. The CDR3 region is CARQRGDEKLFF. The CDR3, as DNA: TGTGCAAGACAGAGAGGCGATGAAAAACTGTTTTTT.

The chain combines TRBV19 with TRBJ1-5; 10 nucleotides align to TRBD1. The V segment lost 4 bases and the J segment 3 bases; nucleotides outside the gene matches: 3. CDR3 length: 15 amino acids. Germline assignment: CDR1 LNHDA and CDR2 SQIVND (reference sequence). The CDR3 sequence is CASSTDRGANQPQHF. CDR3 sequence (DNA): TGTGCCAGTAGTACGGACAGGGGGGCCAATCAGCCCCAGCATTTT.

V and J are TRBV28 and TRBJ1-4; 7 bases are shared with TRBD1. V shed 2 bases and J 3 bases; nucleotides not matched to a gene: 3. CDR3 length equals 15 residues. Looked up from germline, CDR1 is MDHEN and CDR2 is SYDVKM. The CDR3 coding sequence is TGTGCCAGCAGTTTACGGGGGACAGCTAATGAAAAACTGTTTTTT. Translated: CASSLRGTANEKLFF.

J is TRBJ2-7 and V is TRBV11-1; D is perhaps TRBD1 (6 bases). The V end lost 0 bases, the J end lost 0 bases, and 9 bases lay between the germline ends. The CDR3 contains 15 residues. Looked up from germline, CDR1 is SGHAT and CDR2 is FQDESV (reference sequence). Here the CDR3 DNA reads TGTGCCAGCAGCTTAGCGGGACAACCCTCCTACGAGCAGTACTTC. Its protein product is CASSLAGQPSYEQYF.

V usage is TRBV3-1 (or the pseudogene TRBV3-2) and J usage is TRBJ2-1; 11 positions agree with TRBD2. This CDR3 has 14 amino acids. The V segment lost 5 bases and the J segment 7 bases; nucleotides outside the gene matches: 4. CDR1 is LGHDT, CDR2 YNNKEL, per germline (reference sequence). Here the CDR3 reads CASSIAGGRNEQFF. The CDR3 DNA follows: TGTGCCAGCAGCATAGCGGGAGGGCGAAATGAGCAGTTCTTC.

This clone was seen once. CDR3 bases: TGTGCCAGCAGCGTCCCGGGACAGTGGAAGGGAGGCTACACCTTC. This codes for CASSVPGQWKGGYTF. This sequence joins TRBV7-2 and TRBJ1-2; 7 positions match TRBD1. CDR3 size: 15 residues. J was trimmed by 8 bases and V by 5 bases; bases with no gene match: 14. The germline CDR1 and CDR2 sequences are SGHTA and FQGNSA.

This clone was detected once. The chain has TRBV6-6 and TRBJ1-1; D might be TRBD1 (6 bases). This CDR3 contains 13 residues. V was pared by 11 bases and J by 1 base, with 14 bases between. CDR1 MNHNY and CDR2 SVGAGI come from the germline V gene (reference sequence). The chain's CDR3 is CAGTRGSNTEAFF. The CDR3 DNA reads as TGTGCCGGGACCAGGGGATCGAACACTGAAGCTTTCTTT.

The chain couples TRBV6-5 to TRBJ1-2; no firm D call. The V end was cut by 2 bases, the J end by 6 bases, with 16 bases between. Germline CDR1 reads MNHEY; CDR2 reads SVGAGI. There are 15 residues in the CDR3. CDR3 residues: CASSYGLWGADGYTF. Here the CDR3 DNA reads TGTGCCAGCAGTTACGGCCTTTGGGGAGCGGATGGCTACACCTTC.